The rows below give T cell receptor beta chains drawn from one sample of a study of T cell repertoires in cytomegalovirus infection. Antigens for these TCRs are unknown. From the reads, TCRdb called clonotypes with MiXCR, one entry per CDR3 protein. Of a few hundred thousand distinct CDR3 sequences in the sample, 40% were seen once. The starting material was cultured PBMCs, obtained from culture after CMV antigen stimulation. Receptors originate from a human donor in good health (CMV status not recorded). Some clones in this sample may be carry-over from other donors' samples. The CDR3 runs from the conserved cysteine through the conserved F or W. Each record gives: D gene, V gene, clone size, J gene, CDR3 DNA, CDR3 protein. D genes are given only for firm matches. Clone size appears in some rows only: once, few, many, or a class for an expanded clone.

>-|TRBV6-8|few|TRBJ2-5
TGTGCCAGCAGTCAAGTCGGCCTAAAAGAGACCCAGTACTTC
CASSQVGLKETQYF
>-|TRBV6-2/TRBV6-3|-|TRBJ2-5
TGTGCCAGCAGTTACTCGAGAGGGTTGGAGACCCAGTACTTC
CASSYSRGLETQYF
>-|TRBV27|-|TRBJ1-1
TGTGCCAGCAGTTTCGGGTCCTTTGCTTTCTTT
CASSFGSFAFF
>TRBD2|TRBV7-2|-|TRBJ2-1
TGTGCCAGCAGAACGAGACTAGCGGGAGGAGGTGAGCAGTTCTTC
CASRTRLAGGGEQFF
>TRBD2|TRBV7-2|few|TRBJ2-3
TGTGCCAGCAGCTTAGTAGGCGGGGGGGCAACAGATACGCAGTATTTT
CASSLVGGGATDTQYF
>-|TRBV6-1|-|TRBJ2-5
TGTGCCAGCAGTGAAAATTGGCTAGCTAGTGAGACCCAGTACTTC
CASSENWLASETQYF
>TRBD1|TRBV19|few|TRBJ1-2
TGTGCCAGTAAACCCGGGACAGTAAACTATGGCTACACCTTC
CASKPGTVNYGYTF
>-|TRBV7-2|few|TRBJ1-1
TGTGCCAGCAGCTGGTCATATGAAGCTTTCTTT
CASSWSYEAFF
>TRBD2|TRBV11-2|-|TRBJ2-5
TGTGCCAGCAGCCCCTACAGTCTGACTAGCCGGGAGACCCAGTACTTC
CASSPYSLTSRETQYF
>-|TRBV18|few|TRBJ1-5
TGTGCCAGCTCACCACCGGAGGGTCAGCCCCAGCATTTT
CASSPPEGQPQHF
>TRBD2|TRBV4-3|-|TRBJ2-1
TGCGCCAGCAGCCAAGATAGGCTGACTAGCGGCAATGAGCAGTTCTTC
CASSQDRLTSGNEQFF
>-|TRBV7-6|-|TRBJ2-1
TGTGCCAGCAGCCGTTCCTCCTACGGGAGTGGGGACAATGAGCAGTTCTTC
CASSRSSYGSGDNEQFF
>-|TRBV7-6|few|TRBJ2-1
TGTGCCAGCAGTGACAGTAGGTTACTCTATGAGCAGTTCTTC
CASSDSRLLYEQFF
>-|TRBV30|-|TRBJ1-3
TGTGCCTCAGAATTTATCTCAAACACCATATATTTT
CASEFISNTIYF
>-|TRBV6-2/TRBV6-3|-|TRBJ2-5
TGTGCCAGCAGTCAGCAGGGCCCTGGGGAGACCCAGTACTTC
CASSQQGPGETQYF
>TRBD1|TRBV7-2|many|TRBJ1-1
TGTGCCAGCAGCTTAAGTTTGACGCGGACAGGGAAAACTGAAGCTTTCTTT
CASSLSLTRTGKTEAFF
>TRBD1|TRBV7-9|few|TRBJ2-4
TGTGCCAGCAGCTTACCCCGACAGGGGGAAATCGGAGGCAACATTCAGTACTTC
CASSLPRQGEIGGNIQYF
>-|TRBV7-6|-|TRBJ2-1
TGTGCCAGCAGCAATTATATTCTCGATGAGCAGTTCTTC
CASSNYILDEQFF
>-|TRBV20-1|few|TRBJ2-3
TGCAGTTCCAGGAGGAGCGATAGCACAGATACGCAGTATTTT
CSSRRSDSTDTQYF
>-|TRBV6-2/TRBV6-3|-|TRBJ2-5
TGTGCCAGCAGTTATCCGTCTGGGGTATCTCTTCAAGAGACCCAGTACTTC
CASSYPSGVSLQETQYF
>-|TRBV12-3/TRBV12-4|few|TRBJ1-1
TGTGCCAGCAGTTTTTCTTCTCTGGGGAACACTGAAGCTTTCTTT
CASSFSSLGNTEAFF
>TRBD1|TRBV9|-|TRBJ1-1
TGTGCCAGCAGCGCACAACAGGGGAGCATCACTGAAGCTTTCTTT
CASSAQQGSITEAFF
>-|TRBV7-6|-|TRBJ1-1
TGTGCCAGCAGCTTAGTTGTTTTCAGGGACAACACTGAAGCTTTGTTT
CASSLVVFRDNTEALF
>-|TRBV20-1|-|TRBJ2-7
TGCAGTGCTGGGGGGCTAGCACACGAGCAGTACTTC
CSAGGLAHEQYF
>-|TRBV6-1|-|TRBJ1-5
TGTGCCAGCAGTAACAGGGTTGGACAGCCCCAGCATTTT
CASSNRVGQPQHF
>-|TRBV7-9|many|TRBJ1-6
TGTGCCAGCAGCCCTTTGGCGGGCCCCTATAATTCACCCCTCCACTTT
CASSPLAGPYNSPLHF
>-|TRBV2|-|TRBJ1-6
TGTGCCAGCGGGGTTTTCTATAATTCACCCCTCCACTTT
CASGVFYNSPLHF
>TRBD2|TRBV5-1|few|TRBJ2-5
TGCGCCAGCAGCGTAGCGGGGGGGCTCGAGACCCAGTACTTC
CASSVAGGLETQYF
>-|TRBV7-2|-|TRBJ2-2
TGTGCCAGCAGCTCGGACCCGGTCCCAGGGGAGCTGTTTTTT
CASSSDPVPGELFF
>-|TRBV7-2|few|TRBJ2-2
TGTGCCAGCAGCCTCGACGGGTCGGGCGCCGGGGAGCTGTTTTTT
CASSLDGSGAGELFF
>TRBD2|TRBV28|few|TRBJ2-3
TGTGCCAGCAGTCCCCCGGGGCTAGCGGTGACCACAGATACGCAGTATTTT
CASSPPGLAVTTDTQYF
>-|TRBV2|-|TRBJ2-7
TGTGCCAGCAGGAGTAGGGGTACCGAGCAGTACTTC
CASRSRGTEQYF
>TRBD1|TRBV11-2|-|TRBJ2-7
TGTGCCAGCAGCCCGCTGGACAGGAGGAGCTCCTACGAGCAGTACTTC
CASSPLDRRSSYEQYF
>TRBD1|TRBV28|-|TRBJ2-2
TGTGCCAGCAGTCCCAGGGCACCAGGGGGCACCGGGGAGCTGTTTTTT
CASSPRAPGGTGELFF
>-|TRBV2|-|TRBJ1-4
TGTGCCAGCAGGGTCGACAGCGATTCACTGTTTTTT
CASRVDSDSLFF
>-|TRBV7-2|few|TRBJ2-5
TGTGCCAGCAGCCCTACCGGACCGAAAGAGACCCAGTACTTC
CASSPTGPKETQYF
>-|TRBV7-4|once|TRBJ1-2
TGTGCCAGCAGCTTCCGGCTCTATGGCTACACCTTC
CASSFRLYGYTF
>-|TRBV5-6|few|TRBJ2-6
TGTGCCAGCAGCCAAAGGGTCTCTGGGGCCAACGTCCTGACTTTC
CASSQRVSGANVLTF
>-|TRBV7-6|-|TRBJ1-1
TGTGCCAGCAGCTCCCCGGCCCGGGCCACTGAAGCTTTCTTT
CASSSPARATEAFF
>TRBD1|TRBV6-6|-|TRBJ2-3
TGTGCCGCGCACCCCAACGCCGGGACAGGGGTCATCACAGATACGCAGTATTTT
CAAHPNAGTGVITDTQYF
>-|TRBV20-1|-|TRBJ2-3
TGCAGTGCCCGGCCCCGAGGCGCCACAGATACGCAGTATTTT
CSARPRGATDTQYF
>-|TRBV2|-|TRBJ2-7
TGTGCCAGCGGGGCCCCAATTCCCTACGAGCAGTACTTC
CASGAPIPYEQYF